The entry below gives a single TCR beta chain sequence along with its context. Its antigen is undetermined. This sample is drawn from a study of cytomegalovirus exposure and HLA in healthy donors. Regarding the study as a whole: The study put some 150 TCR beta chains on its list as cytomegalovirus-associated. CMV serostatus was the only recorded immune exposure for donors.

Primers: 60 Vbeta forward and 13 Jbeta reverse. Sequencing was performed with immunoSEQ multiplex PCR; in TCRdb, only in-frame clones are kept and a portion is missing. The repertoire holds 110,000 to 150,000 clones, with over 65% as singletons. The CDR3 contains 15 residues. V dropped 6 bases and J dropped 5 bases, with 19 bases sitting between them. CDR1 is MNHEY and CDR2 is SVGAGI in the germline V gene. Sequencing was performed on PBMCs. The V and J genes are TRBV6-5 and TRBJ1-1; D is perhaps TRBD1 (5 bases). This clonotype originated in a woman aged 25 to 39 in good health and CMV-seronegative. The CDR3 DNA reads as TGTGCCAGCAGCGATAAATGGGGGGGAAGGACTGAAGCTTTCTTT. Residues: CASSDKWGGRTEAFF.